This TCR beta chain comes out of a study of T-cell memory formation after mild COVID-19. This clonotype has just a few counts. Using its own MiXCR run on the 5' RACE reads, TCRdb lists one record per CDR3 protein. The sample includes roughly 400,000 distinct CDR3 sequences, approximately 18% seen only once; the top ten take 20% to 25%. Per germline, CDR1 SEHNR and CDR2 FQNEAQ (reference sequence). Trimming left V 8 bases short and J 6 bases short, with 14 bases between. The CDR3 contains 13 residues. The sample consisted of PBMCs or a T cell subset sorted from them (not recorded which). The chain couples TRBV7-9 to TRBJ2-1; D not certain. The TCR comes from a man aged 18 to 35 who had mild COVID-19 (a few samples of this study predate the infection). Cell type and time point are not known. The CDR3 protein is CASPPAVGNEQFF. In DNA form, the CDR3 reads TGTGCCAGCCCCCCGGCGGTGGGCAATGAGCAGTTCTTC.